This entry describes one T cell receptor (beta chain). Its target is unknown. The data were obtained in a study of long-term antiretroviral therapy in people with HIV. Study in general: The earliest samples came from an era when ART typically awaited falling CD4 counts. The study, taken as a whole, reports: An increase in diversity followed ART, yet levels stayed below transplant donor controls. Information on adherence, resistance and therapy changes was unavailable.

There was at least one pre-ART PBMC sample for each donor, plus at least two post-ART PBMC samples. The CDR3 is made up of 15 amino acids. V was cut by 1 base and J by 6 bases, with 14 bases left in between. Germline CDR1 SGDLS, CDR2 YYNGEE. The assay, immunoSEQ v3.0, was run at survey level. Method: immunoSEQ multiplex PCR; TCRdb's copy keeps in-frame clones and lacks some. Here the sample spans about 14,000 clones, 76% being singletons. J is TRBJ2-1 and V is TRBV9, with D unresolved. Here the sequenced sample was unsorted PBMCs, taken 3.1 years after starting antiretroviral therapy. The receptor was isolated from a man in his forties with HIV. Here the CDR3 DNA reads TGTGCCAGCAGCGTACTTAGTCCTCCGGCCAATGAGCAGTTCTTC. This encodes CASSVLSPPANEQFF.